This T cell receptor (beta chain) appears in the sequencing data of a study of PD-L1 blockade in urothelial cancer. Study-level background: Analyses were performed on blood at 3 weeks after treatment start (the second dose) and at 6 weeks. The median T cell count in blood samples was some 150,000.

Regarding the study as a whole: Pretreatment peripheral blood TCR clonality that fell below the median predicted better survival among the patients studied.

The CDR3 contains 17 residues. The V gene end was trimmed by 3 bases and the J gene end by 4 bases; junction bases not matched to a gene: 10. Looked up from germline, CDR1 is SGHNT and CDR2 is YYREEE (reference sequence). This table comes from immunoSEQ multiplex PCR, and its TCRdb copy is limited to in-frame clones, with some not included. The profile shows tens of thousands of clones, approximately 81% of them singletons. Comments on this clone: Its cognate antigen is unknown.

The time point was: pretreatment peripheral blood. This specimen was PBMCs, taken around atezolizumab (anti-PD-L1) treatment. The chain has TRBV5-4 and TRBJ2-2; TRBD1 matches 9 bases. The sequence came from a man between 65 and 79 years old with urothelial cancer. CDR3 protein: CASSSRDRVISTGELFF. CDR3 coding DNA: TGTGCCAGCAGCTCGCGGGACAGGGTTATCAGCACCGGGGAGCTGTTTTTT.